This entry lists 30 T cell receptor beta chains sequenced from one sample in a study of memory CD8 T cells in hepatitis C reinfection. The time point: peak reinfection, 3 to 8 weeks after reinfection detection. No in vitro expansion preceded TCR sequencing of the sorted cells. Assay: immunoSEQ multiplex PCR; the TCRdb copy retains only in-frame clones and omits some. This table holds some 2,700 clones, over 80% found once. Sequenced input: naive CD8+ T cells sorted from blood. All receptors come from a man in his fifties or sixties with hepatitis C virus infection.

This chain uses TRBV28 with TRBJ2-3; D is possibly TRBD2 (5 bases). The CDR3 extends over 12 amino acids. V lost 3 bases to trimming and J lost 6 bases, with 7 bases between them. Germline V gives CDR1 MDHEN, CDR2 SYDVKM. The chain's CDR3 is CASSFRGDTQYF. Written as DNA, the CDR3 is TGTGCCAGCAGTTTTAGAGGGGATACGCAGTATTTT.

V gene TRBV7-9 combines with J gene TRBJ2-7; perhaps TRBD1 as D (5 bases). The V gene's germline CDR1 is SEHNR and CDR2 FQNEAQ (reference sequence). Trimming left V 5 bases short and J 5 bases short, with 10 bases between. The CDR3 has 12 amino acids. The CDR3 bases are TGTGCCAGCAGCAGGGGATCGAACGAGCAGTACTTC. Its translation is CASSRGSNEQYF.

This chain's CDR3 is CASSSGHSDQPQHF. Written as DNA, the CDR3 is TGTGCCAGCAGCTCGGGACACTCCGATCAGCCCCAGCATTTT. The V call is TRBV13, the J call TRBJ1-5; D possibly corresponds to TRBD1 (6 bases). The CDR3 consists of 14 residues. V dropped 4 bases and J dropped 5 bases, with 12 bases sitting between them. CDR1 PRHDT and CDR2 FYEKMQ come from the germline V gene (reference sequence).

V is TRBV7-9 and J is TRBJ1-1; the D gene is possibly TRBD1 (5 bases). This CDR3 is built from 14 residues. V was shortened by 5 bases and J by 1 base, with 11 bases between the two germline ends. In germline, CDR1 is SEHNR, CDR2 FQNEAQ (reference sequence). CDR3 nucleotides: TGTGCCAGCAGCCTAATCCAGGGGAACACTGAAGCTTTCTTT. This encodes CASSLIQGNTEAFF.

This chain uses TRBV13 with TRBJ1-4; D not certain. The CDR3 has 15 amino acids. Per germline, CDR1 PRHDT and CDR2 FYEKMQ (reference sequence). Trimming removed 5 bases at V and 0 bases at J, with 10 bases between. The CDR3 is CASSQHRTTNEKLFF. DNA of the CDR3: TGTGCCAGCAGCCAACACAGAACAACTAATGAAAAACTGTTTTTT.

The chain recombines TRBV11-2 with TRBJ2-7; no clear D. Germline-derived CDR1 and CDR2 are SGHAT and FQNNGV. Trimming removed 0 bases from V and 5 bases from J, with 8 bases in between. The CDR3 is 13 residues long. The CDR3 DNA follows: TGTGCCAGCAGCTTAGACCTGGGCCACGAGCAGTACTTC. It codes for CASSLDLGHEQYF.

This chain links TRBV28 with TRBJ2-5, with 7 bases that match TRBD1. Germline CDR1 reads MDHEN; CDR2 reads SYDVKM. This CDR3 has 15 amino acids. Trimming at V came to 10 bases and at J to 1 base, leaving 12 bases not matched to a gene. The CDR3 DNA reads as TGTGCCATCCGGGGAACAGGGGCACTCCAAGAGACCCAGTACTTC. Its translation: CAIRGTGALQETQYF.

The chain carries TRBV18 and TRBJ1-2; D is ambiguous. V dropped 6 bases and J dropped 0 bases, with 17 bases sitting between them. The germline V gene has CDR1 KGHSH and CDR2 LQKENI. The CDR3 loop spans 16 amino acids. DNA of the CDR3: TGTGCCAGCTCCGACGGGAACGCTATAGCTAACTATGGCTACACCTTC. Translating it yields CASSDGNAIANYGYTF.

The gene calls are TRBV9 and TRBJ2-3; TRBD2 matches at 9 bases. The CDR3 consists of 18 residues. CDR1 is SGDLS and CDR2 is YYNGEE in the germline V gene. V trimming: 3 bases; J trimming: 5 bases; junction bases outside the gene matches: 16. CDR3 DNA sequence: TGTGCCAGCAGCGCCCATCCTGAGGGGCGGGAGGGGTTAGATACGCAGTATTTT. It specifies CASSAHPEGREGLDTQYF.

The chain employs TRBV7-9 and TRBJ1-1, with unresolved D. Germline CDR1 is SEHNR and CDR2 is FQNEAQ (reference sequence). V lost 2 bases to trimming and J lost 1 base, with 11 bases between them. The CDR3 consists of 15 residues. The CDR3 spells CASSLSRTSNTEAFF. CDR3 nucleotide sequence: TGTGCCAGCAGCTTAAGCCGTACCTCGAACACTGAAGCTTTCTTT.

The genes are TRBV7-3 and TRBJ2-1, with D unclear. The CDR3 is made up of 11 amino acids. V was trimmed by 2 bases and J by 8 bases, leaving 4 bases between them. The germline V gene has CDR1 SGHTA and CDR2 FQGTGA. CDR3 DNA: TGTGCCAGCAGCTTAGGAGATGAGCAGTTCTTC. Amino acid sequence: CASSLGDEQFF.

The rearrangement links TRBV21-1 to TRBJ2-5; the listed D gene, TRBD1, was not tested against the DNA. TRBV21-1 is labeled a pseudogene. The CDR3 totals 17 residues. In nucleotides, the CDR3 is TGTGCCAGCAGCAAATTTTCCGGGACAGCTCCAAAAGAGACCCAGTACTTC. Its translation: CASSKFSGTAPKETQYF.

The chain recombines TRBV28 with TRBJ1-2; 9 nucleotides align to TRBD1. The V segment lost 7 bases and the J segment 5 bases; nucleotides outside the gene matches: 8. CDR1 MDHEN and CDR2 SYDVKM come from the germline V gene. CDR3 length: 14 amino acids. This chain's CDR3 is CASIPGGTGYGYTF. For the CDR3, the DNA is TGTGCCAGCATCCCTGGGGGGACAGGGTATGGCTACACCTTC.

CDR3 sequence (DNA): TGCGCCAGCAGTGAAGACCCCACCAGGGTCCCACAAAACTATGGCTACACCTTC. It codes for CASSEDPTRVPQNYGYTF. The chain uses TRBV10-1 and TRBJ1-2; tentatively, D is TRBD1 (5 bases). Germline-derived CDR1 and CDR2 are WNHNN and SYGVQD (reference sequence). The V and J ends lost 3 bases and 2 bases respectively, with 22 bases between them. This CDR3 is 18 amino acids long.

This rearrangement joins TRBV5-4 to TRBJ1-4; TRBD1 aligns across 7 bases. The CDR3 has 14 residues. Germline V gene data show CDR1 as SGHNT and CDR2 as YYREEE (reference sequence). The J segment lost 8 bases and the V segment lost 4 bases, leaving 8 bases of the junction unmatched. CDR3 nucleotide sequence: TGTGCCAGCAGCCCCGGGACAGTGAGCGAAAAACTGTTTTTT. It specifies CASSPGTVSEKLFF.

V usage is TRBV15 and J usage is TRBJ2-4; 7 bases are a match to TRBD2. In germline, CDR1 is LNHNV, CDR2 YYDKDF (reference sequence). J gave up 8 bases and V 5 bases, and 3 bases lay outside the gene matches. This CDR3 has 12 amino acids. The CDR3 coding sequence is TGTGCCACCAGCGGGCGGGAGTACATTCAGTACTTC. Its translation is CATSGREYIQYF. Looking up the rest from reference TRBV15 and TRBJ2-4 gives the full variable domain: DAMVIQNPRYQVTQFGKPVTLSCSQTLNHNVMYWYQQKSSQAPKLLFHYYDKDFNNEADTPDNFQSRRPNTSFCFLDIRSPGLGDTAMYLCATSGREYIQYFGAGTRLSVL.

With regard to this clone: At one end, the junction sequence differs from germline, possibly due to a read error. Other DNA sequences in this sample translate to the same CDR3. The chain employs TRBV7-9 and TRBJ2-5; maybe TRBD2 (6 bases). Germline V gives CDR1 SEHNR, CDR2 FQNEAQ (reference sequence). The CDR3 consists of 14 residues. CDR3 region: CASSRDSPLEDQYF. CDR3 nucleotide sequence: TGTGCTAGCAGCCGGGACTCTCCCTTGGAAGACCAGTACTTC.

This CDR3 is CASSMGLYNEQFF. The CDR3, as DNA: TGTGCCAGTAGTATGGGGCTCTACAATGAGCAGTTCTTC. This chain connects TRBV19 to TRBJ2-1; D is possibly TRBD1 (5 bases). V was trimmed by 3 bases and J by 3 bases, leaving 6 bases between them. The CDR3 has 13 amino acids. Germline CDR1 and CDR2: LNHDA and SQIVND (reference sequence).

This clone appeared once. The chain joins TRBV20-1 to TRBJ2-7; weak D call: TRBD2 (6 bases). The germline V gene has CDR1 DFQATT and CDR2 SNEGSKA (reference sequence). CDR3 length equals 11 residues. Trimming pared 7 bases from V and 3 bases from J, leaving 10 bases between. The DNA of the CDR3 is TGCAGTGTGGGGGGAGGCTACGAGCAGTACTTC. Translated, it gives CSVGGGYEQYF.

The CDR3 spells CAWSALTGVLWTDTQYF. CDR3 nucleotides: TGTGCCTGGAGTGCCTTGACAGGGGTGCTTTGGACAGATACGCAGTATTTT. This sequence joins TRBV30 and TRBJ2-3; TRBD1 aligns across 8 bases. The CDR3 totals 17 residues. CDR1 is GTSNPN and CDR2 is SVGIG in the germline V gene (reference sequence). The J segment lost 3 bases and the V segment lost 1 base, leaving 12 bases of the junction unmatched.

The chain employs TRBV2 and TRBJ2-1; TRBD2 matches at 8 bases. J gave up 4 bases and V 7 bases, and 6 bases lay outside the gene matches. Germline CDR1 and CDR2: SNHLY and FYNNEI. The CDR3 spans 14 residues. The DNA for the CDR3 is TGTGCCAGCACAACGGGAGGGGGATACAATGAGCAGTTCTTC. Encoded protein: CASTTGGGYNEQFF. The full variable domain, completed using reference TRBV2 and TRBJ2-1, is EPEVTQTPSHQVTQMGQEVILRCVPISNHLYFYWYRQILGQKVEFLVSFYNNEISEKSEIFDDQFSVERPDGSNFTLKIRSTKLEDSAMYFCASTTGGGYNEQFFGPGTRLTVL.

The V gene is TRBV7-9, the J gene TRBJ2-7; 12 bases agree with TRBD2. The junction had 5 bases not matched to a gene; V was cut back by 5 bases and J by 0 bases. Per the germline V gene, CDR1 is SEHNR and CDR2 is FQNEAQ (reference sequence). This CDR3 contains 16 residues. CDR3 sequence: CASSLGTSGLSYEQYF. CDR3 DNA sequence: TGTGCCAGCAGCCTCGGGACTAGCGGGCTCTCCTACGAGCAGTACTTC.

J is TRBJ1-6 and V is TRBV29-1, with D hard to call. Germline CDR1 reads SQVTM; CDR2 reads ANQGSEA. The V gene lost 4 bases and the J gene lost 0 bases, with 7 bases spanning the gap. The CDR3 has 14 amino acids. The CDR3 here is CSVGCSSYNSPLHF. Written as DNA, the CDR3 is TGCAGCGTTGGATGTAGCTCCTATAATTCACCCCTCCACTTT. The full variable domain, rest sourced from reference TRBV29-1 and TRBJ1-6, is SAVISQKPSRDICQRGTSLTIQCQVDSQVTMMFWYRQQPGQSLTLIATANQGSEATYESGFVIDKFPISRPNLTFSTLTVSNMSPEDSSIYLCSVGCSSYNSPLHFGNGTRLTVT.

The chain has TRBV4-3 and TRBJ2-2, with D possibly TRBD1 on 5 matching bases. Germline V CDR1 and CDR2: LGHNA, YSLEER. The V and J ends lost 5 bases and 6 bases respectively, with 19 bases between them. The CDR3 is 16 amino acids. CDR3 sequence reads: CASSGDSVGVPGELFF. The CDR3 DNA sequence: TGCGCCAGCAGCGGAGACAGCGTAGGGGTCCCCGGGGAGCTGTTTTTT.

The rearrangement joins TRBV7-9 to TRBJ2-7; D not certain. The CDR3 contains 15 residues. The V gene lost 1 base and the J gene lost 5 bases, with 15 bases spanning the gap. CDR1 is SEHNR and CDR2 is FQNEAQ in the germline V gene (reference sequence). The DNA of the CDR3 is TGTGCCAGCAGCTTAGAAACAAGTTCAACCCACGAGCAGTACTTC. Amino acids: CASSLETSSTHEQYF.

This clone appeared once. V usage is TRBV29-1 and J usage is TRBJ1-3; TRBD1 matches at 7 bases. Trimming took 7 bases from V and 6 from J; bases not matched to a gene: 9. This CDR3 has 13 residues. The germline CDR1 and CDR2 sequences are SQVTM and ANQGSEA. The CDR3 coding sequence is TGCAGCGCCGTTACAGGGGTTGAAAACACCATATATTTT. It encodes CSAVTGVENTIYF.

This chain uses TRBV23-1 with TRBJ2-3; 8 nucleotides match TRBD2. TRBV23-1 is an ORF; its function is uncertain. The CDR3 length is 22 residues. V lost 4 bases and J lost 1; bases outside the gene matches: 25. The CDR3 protein is CASSRNDDSGTRECVGTDTQYF. CDR3 DNA sequence: TGCGCCAGCAGTCGCAATGATGACAGCGGGACTAGAGAATGCGTTGGCACAGATACGCAGTATTTT.

The chain couples TRBV30 to TRBJ2-1, with TRBD2 matching over 7 bases. V was pared by 2 bases and J by 8 bases, with 9 bases of the junction left unmatched. CDR3 size: 14 residues. The germline gives CDR1 GTSNPN, CDR2 SVGIG (reference sequence). In nucleotides, the CDR3 is TGTGCCTGGAGTAGCGGGGCCGAAGGGGATGAGCAGTTCTTC. Its protein product is CAWSSGAEGDEQFF. Combining the CDR3 with reference TRBV30 and TRBJ2-1 gives the whole variable domain SQTIHQWPATLVQPVGSPLSLECTVEGTSNPNLYWYRQAAGRGLQLLFYSVGIGQISSEVPQNLSASRPQDRQFILSSKKLLLSDSGFYLCAWSSGAEGDEQFFGPGTRLTVL.

This clone was detected a few times. The chain employs TRBV7-9 and TRBJ2-5, with 7 bases fitting TRBD2. The CDR3 sequence is 14 residues long. Germline V gives CDR1 SEHNR, CDR2 FQNEAQ (reference sequence). The trim removed 7 bases at V and 2 bases at J, leaving 7 bases unmatched. The CDR3 loop reads CASTSGGYQETQYF. The CDR3 DNA reads as TGTGCCAGCACTAGCGGAGGCTATCAAGAGACCCAGTACTTC.

The chain employs TRBV7-9 and TRBJ2-7; maybe TRBD1 (6 bases). This CDR3 spans 19 amino acids. Germline CDR1 and CDR2: SEHNR and FQNEAQ (reference sequence). Trimming left V 4 bases short and J 0 bases short, with 25 bases between. CDR3 nucleotides: TGTGCCAGCAGCTCTTCCCCCCATTTGGGCAGGGGAAGCTCCTACGAGCAGTACTTC. As protein: CASSSSPHLGRGSSYEQYF.